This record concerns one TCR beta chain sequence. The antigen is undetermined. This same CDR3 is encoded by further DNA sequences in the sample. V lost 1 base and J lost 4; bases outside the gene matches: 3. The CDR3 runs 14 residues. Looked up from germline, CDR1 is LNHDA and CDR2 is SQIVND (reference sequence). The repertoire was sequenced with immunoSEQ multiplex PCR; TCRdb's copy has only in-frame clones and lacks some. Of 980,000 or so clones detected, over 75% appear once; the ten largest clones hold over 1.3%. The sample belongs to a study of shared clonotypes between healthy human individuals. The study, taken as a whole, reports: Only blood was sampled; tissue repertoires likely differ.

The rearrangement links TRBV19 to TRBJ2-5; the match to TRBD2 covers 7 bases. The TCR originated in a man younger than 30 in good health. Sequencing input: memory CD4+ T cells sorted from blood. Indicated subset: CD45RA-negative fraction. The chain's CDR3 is CASSIGLAAETQYF. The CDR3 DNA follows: TGTGCCAGTAGTATAGGCCTAGCGGCAGAGACCCAGTACTTC.